The 20 T cell receptor beta chains reported below all come from one sample, sequenced in a study of T cell responses to AZD1222 COVID-19 vaccine. TCRdb keeps only in-frame clones here, not all; method: immunoSEQ multiplex PCR. The table has some 130,000 clones, 90% seen once. The sample here was peripheral blood, taken on day 0 of AZD1222 vaccination. The receptors come from an adult in good health.

V gene TRBV18 combines with J gene TRBJ2-7, with unresolved D. Germline V gene lookup returns CDR1 KGHSH and CDR2 LQKENI. This CDR3 comprises 14 residues. V dropped 9 bases and J dropped 7 bases, with 22 bases sitting between them. DNA for the CDR3: TGTGCCAGTTCCCCGGAGAGCTTCTTTTTAGAGCAGTACTTC. This encodes CASSPESFFLEQYF.

Only one count was recorded for this clone. The chain uses TRBV19 and TRBJ2-5; TRBD2 aligns across 10 bases. The V segment lost 1 base and the J segment 5 bases; nucleotides outside the gene matches: 7. The CDR3 has 16 residues. CDR1 is LNHDA, CDR2 SQIVND, per germline (reference sequence). The CDR3 DNA reads TGTGCCAGTAGTATAGGTCTAGCGGGGGTGGTGGAGACCCAGTACTTC. It is translated as CASSIGLAGVVETQYF.

Written as DNA, the CDR3 is TGTGCCAGTGCACGACAGGGGGGGGATGAAGCTTTCTTT. Amino acid sequence: CASARQGGDEAFF. This chain uses TRBV19 with TRBJ1-1; 9 nucleotides line up with TRBD1. J was trimmed by 7 bases and V by 8 bases; bases with no gene match: 8. Germline CDR1 is LNHDA and CDR2 is SQIVND (reference sequence). This CDR3 comprises 13 residues.

The V and J genes are TRBV7-2 and TRBJ2-1; 9 bases fit TRBD1. The V gene's germline CDR1 is SGHTA and CDR2 FQGNSA. CDR3 length: 15 amino acids. The V gene end was trimmed by 2 bases and the J gene end by 4 bases; junction bases not matched to a gene: 3. CDR3 nucleotides: TGTGCCAGCAGCTTAAAGACAGGGGGGTACAATGAGCAGTTCTTC. It is translated as CASSLKTGGYNEQFF.

The rearrangement links TRBV5-4 to TRBJ2-5; the match to TRBD2 covers 8 bases. Germline V gene data show CDR1 as SGHNT and CDR2 as YYREEE (reference sequence). The CDR3 loop spans 16 amino acids. The ends lost 5 bases at V and 5 bases at J; junction bases unmatched: 14. CDR3 nucleotides: TGTGCCAGCAGTTTTCCGGGACTAGGGGGGTCGGAGACCCAGTACTTC. Amino acid sequence: CASSFPGLGGSETQYF.

This chain connects TRBV19 to TRBJ2-7; D not certain. Germline V gives CDR1 LNHDA, CDR2 SQIVND (reference sequence). The CDR3 is 14 residues long. Deletions cut 3 bases from V and 2 bases from J, with 11 bases between. The DNA for the CDR3 is TGTGCCAGTAGTATTGTGTCAGGAACCTACGAGCAGTACTTC. Protein product: CASSIVSGTYEQYF.

This chain connects TRBV2 to TRBJ1-2, with D possibly matching TRBD1 (5 bases). V shed 10 bases and J shed 0 bases, with 21 bases lying between them. The CDR3 covers 16 residues. From germline, CDR1 is SNHLY and CDR2 FYNNEI. Here the CDR3 DNA reads TGTGCCAACACGGAGACATACAGGAGAGCTAACTATGGCTACACCTTC. Residues: CANTETYRRANYGYTF.

The chain links TRBV30 to TRBJ2-7; TRBD2 agrees at 10 bases. This CDR3 is built from 14 residues. The V segment lost 2 bases and the J segment 4 bases; nucleotides outside the gene matches: 5. From germline, CDR1 is GTSNPN and CDR2 SVGIG (reference sequence). CDR3 protein: CAWSRTSGTYEQYF. CDR3 nucleotides: TGTGCCTGGAGTAGAACTAGCGGGACATACGAGCAGTACTTC.

The chain links TRBV5-6 to TRBJ1-1; no definite D call. With 1 base removed from V and 2 bases from J, the gap between germline ends came to 9 bases. Germline CDR1 SGHDT, CDR2 YYEEEE. The CDR3 runs to 14 residues. The CDR3 sequence is CASSLPGANTEAFF. The CDR3 bases are TGTGCCAGCAGCTTGCCAGGAGCCAACACTGAAGCTTTCTTT.

This clone has only one observation. The chain has TRBV23-1 and TRBJ1-6; a possible D gene is TRBD1 (5 bases). TRBV23-1 is flagged as an ORF with uncertain function. The germline V and J ends were trimmed by 2 bases and 7 bases, with 9 bases remaining between them. The CDR3 is 14 amino acids. CDR3 in DNA: TGCGCCAGCAGTCAAATGGGGCCGAATTCACCCCTCCACTTT. Its translation: CASSQMGPNSPLHF.

This clone was seen once. An end of the junction does not agree with germline; a read error may underlie this. The chain carries TRBV28 and TRBJ1-2; TRBD1 aligns across 9 bases. The germline gives CDR1 MDHEN, CDR2 SYDVKM. The CDR3 runs to 11 residues. CDR3 nucleotide sequence: TGTGCCAGCAGCCGAAGCCGGGACAGGGACTTC. Its translation: CASSRSRDRDF.

The CDR3 protein is CASSQGAGARWETQYF. The CDR3 DNA reads as TGTGCCAGCAGCCAAGGCGCGGGGGCTAGGTGGGAGACCCAGTACTTC. The chain joins TRBV14 to TRBJ2-5; D perhaps matches TRBD2 (7 bases). Germline lookup yields CDR1 SGHDN and CDR2 FVKESK. The CDR3 is 16 residues long. V was shortened by 1 base and J by 5 bases, with 17 bases between the two germline ends.

The V gene is TRBV14, the J gene TRBJ1-2, with D maybe TRBD1 (5 bases). The CDR3 is 12 amino acids. CDR1 is SGHDN and CDR2 is FVKESK in the germline V gene. V was pared by 4 bases and J by 8 bases, with 11 bases between. CDR3 DNA: TGTGCCAGCAGCCGGGGGTTTAACGGCTACACCTTC. Translated, it gives CASSRGFNGYTF.

The rearrangement links TRBV6-5 to TRBJ2-3; no definite D call. Trimming pared 6 bases from V and 3 bases from J, leaving 16 bases between. The CDR3 sequence is 15 residues long. Germline V gene data show CDR1 as MNHEY and CDR2 as SVGAGI. The CDR3 region is CASRHDPLKTDTQYF. For the CDR3, the DNA is TGTGCCAGCAGACATGACCCGCTTAAGACAGATACGCAGTATTTT.

The rearrangement joins TRBV4-1 to TRBJ2-3; tentative D call: TRBD1 (6 bases). Germline values: CDR1 MGHRA, CDR2 YSYEKL. The CDR3 is made up of 15 amino acids. The germline V and J ends were trimmed by 4 bases and 3 bases, with 14 bases remaining between them. The CDR3 DNA sequence: TGCGCCAGCAGCCCGCCAGGGGTTGGAACAGATACGCAGTATTTT. Translation gives CASSPPGVGTDTQYF.

CDR3 sequence (DNA): TGTGCCAGCAGTCCCCGACTGCGGGAGCAGTTCTTC. Its protein is CASSPRLREQFF. This chain links TRBV28 with TRBJ2-1; D not certain. V lost 5 bases and J 10 bases, leaving 12 bases between the germline ends. The CDR3 sequence is 12 residues long. Looked up from germline, CDR1 is MDHEN and CDR2 is SYDVKM.

The chain joins TRBV10-3 to TRBJ1-2; 7 bases align to TRBD1. From germline, CDR1 is ENHRY and CDR2 SYGVKD. This CDR3 has 15 residues. V gave up 7 bases and J gave up 5 bases; unmatched junction bases: 13. The CDR3 protein is CAIILRDSLGYGYTF. The CDR3 DNA reads as TGTGCCATCATCCTCCGGGACAGCCTGGGGTATGGCTACACCTTC.

V gene TRBV4-3 combines with J gene TRBJ1-1; D ambiguous. Germline CDR1 and CDR2: LGHNA and YSLEER. The CDR3 extends over 14 amino acids. Trimming left V 0 bases short and J 1 base short, with 6 bases between. Here the CDR3 reads CASSQELPNTEAFF. The CDR3 DNA follows: TGCGCCAGCAGCCAAGAACTGCCGAACACTGAAGCTTTCTTT.

The chain has TRBV30 and TRBJ1-4; D is perhaps TRBD1 (5 bases). V dropped 4 bases and J dropped 4 bases, with 13 bases sitting between them. The CDR3 runs to 14 residues. Germline-derived CDR1 and CDR2 are GTSNPN and SVGIG (reference sequence). The CDR3 reads CAWNGGLYNEKLFF. The CDR3 DNA follows: TGTGCCTGGAACGGGGGACTGTATAATGAAAAACTGTTTTTT.

The rearrangement joins TRBV18 to TRBJ2-7; 7 bases are a match to TRBD1. The CDR3 runs 15 residues. V was clipped by 2 bases and J by 2 bases; unmatched bases: 6. CDR1 is KGHSH, CDR2 LQKENI, per germline. In DNA, the CDR3 is TGTGCCAGCTCACCAAAAACCAGGGGGACCTACGAGCAGTACTTC. Residues: CASSPKTRGTYEQYF.